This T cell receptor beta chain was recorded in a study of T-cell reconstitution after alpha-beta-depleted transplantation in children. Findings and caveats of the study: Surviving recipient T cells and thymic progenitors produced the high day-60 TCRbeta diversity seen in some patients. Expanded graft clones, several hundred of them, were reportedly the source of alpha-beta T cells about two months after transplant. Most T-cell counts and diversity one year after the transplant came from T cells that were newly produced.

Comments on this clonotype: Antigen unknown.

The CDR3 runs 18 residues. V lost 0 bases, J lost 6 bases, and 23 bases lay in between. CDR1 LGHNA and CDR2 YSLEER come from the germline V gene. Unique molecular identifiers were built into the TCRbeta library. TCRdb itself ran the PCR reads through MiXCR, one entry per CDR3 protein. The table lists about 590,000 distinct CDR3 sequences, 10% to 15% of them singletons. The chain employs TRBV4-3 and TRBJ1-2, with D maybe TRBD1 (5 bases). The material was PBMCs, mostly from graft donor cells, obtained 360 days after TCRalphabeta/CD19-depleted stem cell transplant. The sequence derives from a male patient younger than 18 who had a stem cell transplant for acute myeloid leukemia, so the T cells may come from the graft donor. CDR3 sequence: CASSQESIGLVGEDGYTF. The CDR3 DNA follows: TGCGCCAGCAGCCAAGAATCGATCGGTCTTGTGGGGGAGGATGGCTACACCTTC.